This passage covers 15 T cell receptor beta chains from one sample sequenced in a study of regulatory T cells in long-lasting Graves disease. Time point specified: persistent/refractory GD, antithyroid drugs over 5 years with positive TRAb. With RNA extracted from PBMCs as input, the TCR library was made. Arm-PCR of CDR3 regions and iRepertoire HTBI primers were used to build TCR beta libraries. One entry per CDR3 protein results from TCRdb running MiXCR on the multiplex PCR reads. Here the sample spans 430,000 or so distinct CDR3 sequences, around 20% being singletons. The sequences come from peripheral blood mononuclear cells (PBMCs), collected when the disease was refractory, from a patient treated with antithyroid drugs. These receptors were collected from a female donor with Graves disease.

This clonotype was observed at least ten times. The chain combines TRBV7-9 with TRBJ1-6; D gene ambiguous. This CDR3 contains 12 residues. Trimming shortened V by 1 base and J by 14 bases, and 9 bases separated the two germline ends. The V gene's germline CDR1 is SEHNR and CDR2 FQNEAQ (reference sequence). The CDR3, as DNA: TGTGCCAGCAGCTTAGACCTAAGCGCCCTCCACTTT. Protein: CASSLDLSALHF.

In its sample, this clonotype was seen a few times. The CDR3 DNA sequence: TGTGCCAGCAGACGCACAGGGGGCGACGAGCAGTACTTC. Translated: CASRRTGGDEQYF. The rearrangement joins TRBV7-9 to TRBJ2-7; 9 bases line up with TRBD1. V gave up 6 bases and J gave up 5 bases; unmatched junction bases: 5. Germline V gene sequence: CDR1 SEHNR, CDR2 FQNEAQ (reference sequence). The CDR3 has 13 residues.

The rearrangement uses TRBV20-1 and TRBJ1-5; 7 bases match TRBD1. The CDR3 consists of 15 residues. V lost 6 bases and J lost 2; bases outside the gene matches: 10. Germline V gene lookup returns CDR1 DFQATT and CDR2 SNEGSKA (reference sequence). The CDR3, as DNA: TGCAGTGCCTCCCGACAGGGAACAGGCAATCAGCCCCAGCATTTT. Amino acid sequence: CSASRQGTGNQPQHF.

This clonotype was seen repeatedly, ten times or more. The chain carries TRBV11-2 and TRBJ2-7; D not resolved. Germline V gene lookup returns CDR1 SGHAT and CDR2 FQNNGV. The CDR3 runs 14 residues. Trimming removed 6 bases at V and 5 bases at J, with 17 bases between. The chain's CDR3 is CASSSGRVWDEQYF. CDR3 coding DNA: TGTGCCAGCAGTTCAGGACGGGTCTGGGACGAGCAGTACTTC.

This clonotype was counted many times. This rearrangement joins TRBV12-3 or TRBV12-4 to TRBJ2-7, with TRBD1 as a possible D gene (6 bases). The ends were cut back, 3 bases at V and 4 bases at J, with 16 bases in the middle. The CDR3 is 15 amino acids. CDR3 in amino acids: CASSFWTVSLYEQYF. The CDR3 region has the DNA TGTGCCAGCAGTTTTTGGACAGTCTCCCTTTACGAGCAGTACTTC.

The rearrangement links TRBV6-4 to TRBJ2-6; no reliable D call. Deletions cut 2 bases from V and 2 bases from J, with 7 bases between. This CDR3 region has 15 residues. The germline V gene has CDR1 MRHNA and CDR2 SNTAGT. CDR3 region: CASSDRAAGANVLTF. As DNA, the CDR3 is TGTGCCAGCAGTGACAGGGCAGCTGGGGCCAACGTCCTGACTTTC.

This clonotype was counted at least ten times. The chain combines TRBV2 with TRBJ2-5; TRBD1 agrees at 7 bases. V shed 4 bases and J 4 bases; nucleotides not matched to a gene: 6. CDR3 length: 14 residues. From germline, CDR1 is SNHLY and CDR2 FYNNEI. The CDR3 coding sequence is TGTGCCAGCAGTGGCACAGGGGTGGTAGAGACCCAGTACTTC. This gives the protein CASSGTGVVETQYF.

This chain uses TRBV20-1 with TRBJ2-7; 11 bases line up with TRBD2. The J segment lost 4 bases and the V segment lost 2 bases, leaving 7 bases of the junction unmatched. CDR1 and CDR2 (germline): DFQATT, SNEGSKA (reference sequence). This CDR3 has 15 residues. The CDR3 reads CSARPTGLAGYEQYF. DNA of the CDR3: TGCAGTGCTAGACCAACAGGACTAGCGGGTTACGAGCAGTACTTC.

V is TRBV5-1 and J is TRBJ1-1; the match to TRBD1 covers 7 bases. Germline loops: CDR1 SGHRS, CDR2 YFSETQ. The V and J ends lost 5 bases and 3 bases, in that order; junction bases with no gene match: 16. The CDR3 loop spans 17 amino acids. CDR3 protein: CASSWGPQGVFDTEAFF. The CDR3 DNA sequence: TGCGCCAGCAGTTGGGGTCCCCAGGGGGTTTTTGACACTGAAGCTTTCTTT.

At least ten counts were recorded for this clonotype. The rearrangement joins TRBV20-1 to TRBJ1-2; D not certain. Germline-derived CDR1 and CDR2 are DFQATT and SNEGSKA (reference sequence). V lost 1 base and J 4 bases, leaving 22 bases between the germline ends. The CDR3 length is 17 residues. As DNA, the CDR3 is TGCAGTGCTAGAGCCCTTTCTTGGAGCCAGGCAAGCTATGGCTACACCTTC. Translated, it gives CSARALSWSQASYGYTF.

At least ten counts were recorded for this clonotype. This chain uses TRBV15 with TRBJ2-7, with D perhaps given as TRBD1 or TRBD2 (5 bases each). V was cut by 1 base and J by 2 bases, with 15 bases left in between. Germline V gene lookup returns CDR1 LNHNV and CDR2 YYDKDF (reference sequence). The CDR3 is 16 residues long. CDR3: CATSRAQGPPTYEQYF. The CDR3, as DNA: TGTGCCACCAGCAGAGCCCAGGGACCGCCGACCTACGAGCAGTACTTC.

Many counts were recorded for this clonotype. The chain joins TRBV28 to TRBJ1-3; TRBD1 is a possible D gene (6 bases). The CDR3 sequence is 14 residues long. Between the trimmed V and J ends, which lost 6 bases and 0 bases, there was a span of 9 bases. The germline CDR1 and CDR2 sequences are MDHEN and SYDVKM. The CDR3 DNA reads TGTGCCAGCAGGACAGGCCACTCTGGAAACACCATATATTTT. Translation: CASRTGHSGNTIYF.

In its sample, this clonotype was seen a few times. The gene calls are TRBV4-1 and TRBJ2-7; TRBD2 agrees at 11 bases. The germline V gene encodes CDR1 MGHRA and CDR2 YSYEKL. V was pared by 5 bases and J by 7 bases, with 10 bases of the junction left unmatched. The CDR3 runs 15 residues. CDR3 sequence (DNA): TGCGCCAGCAGCACCCTAGCGGGAGGCCCTGGGGAGCAGTACTTC. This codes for CASSTLAGGPGEQYF.

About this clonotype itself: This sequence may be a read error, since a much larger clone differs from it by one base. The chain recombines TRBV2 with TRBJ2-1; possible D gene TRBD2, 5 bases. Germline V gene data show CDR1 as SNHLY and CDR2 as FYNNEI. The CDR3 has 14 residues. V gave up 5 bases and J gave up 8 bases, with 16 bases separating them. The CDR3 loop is CASSLARGSDEQFF. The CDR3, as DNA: TGTGCCAGCAGTTTAGCGAGAGGTAGCGATGAGCAGTTCTTC.

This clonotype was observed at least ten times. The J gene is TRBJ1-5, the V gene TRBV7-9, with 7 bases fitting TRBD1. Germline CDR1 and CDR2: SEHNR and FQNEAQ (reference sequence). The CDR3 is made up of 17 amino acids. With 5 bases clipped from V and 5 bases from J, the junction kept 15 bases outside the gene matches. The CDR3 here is CASSHPRVGTEHQPQHF. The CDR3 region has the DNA TGTGCCAGCAGCCATCCCCGGGTCGGGACAGAACATCAGCCCCAGCATTTT.